Listed here are 21 T cell receptor beta chains from one sample, sequenced in a study of OX40 agonist ivuxolimab in advanced cancers. TCRdb's table, derived via immunoSEQ multiplex PCR, lists solely in-frame clones and lacks some. The repertoire holds 96,000 or so clones, about four fifths seen once, with 5.8% in the top ten. The input for sequencing was CD4+ or CD8+ T cells sorted from blood, taken in a trial of the OX40 agonist ivuxolimab. The receptors originated from an adult with an advanced solid tumor such as melanoma, head and neck, liver or kidney cancer.

This sequence joins TRBV6-1 and TRBJ1-1, with 10 nucleotides matching TRBD1. Germline V gene data show CDR1 as MNHNS and CDR2 as SASEGT. Trimming cost V 6 bases and J 4 bases; bases outside gene matches: 2. The CDR3 is 13 amino acids. Here the CDR3 reads CASRGQGSTEAFF. CDR3 in DNA: TGTGCCAGCAGGGGACAGGGGAGCACTGAAGCTTTCTTT.

The DNA of the CDR3 is TGTGCCAGCAGCTTAGCGTTTTTTACAGGGAGCAATCAGCCCCAGCATTTT. Its protein is CASSLAFFTGSNQPQHF. The chain employs TRBV7-8 and TRBJ1-5; tentatively, D is TRBD1 (6 bases). The germline V and J ends were trimmed by 0 bases and 1 base, with 13 bases remaining between them. CDR1 and CDR2 from the germline V gene are SGHVS and FQNEAQ. This CDR3 region has 17 residues.

The V call is TRBV29-1, the J call TRBJ2-3; D unresolved. The V gene lost 4 bases and the J gene lost 4 bases, with 6 bases spanning the gap. Germline V CDR1 and CDR2: SQVTM, ANQGSEA. CDR3 length equals 11 residues. CDR3 residues: CSVVFADTQYF. As DNA, the CDR3 is TGCAGCGTTGTATTTGCAGATACGCAGTATTTT.

This clone was seen a handful of times. This rearrangement joins TRBV27 to TRBJ2-5; 7 bases line up with TRBD2. The CDR3 is 13 residues long. In germline, CDR1 is MNHEY, CDR2 SMNVEV (reference sequence). Germline trimming cut 6 bases from V and 5 bases from J; bases unmatched to any gene: 6. CDR3: CASRRLRGETQYF. The CDR3, as DNA: TGTGCCAGCAGAAGGCTGCGGGGGGAGACCCAGTACTTC.

The chain is built from TRBV19 and TRBJ2-7; D could derive from TRBD1 or TRBD2 (6 bases each). CDR1 is LNHDA and CDR2 is SQIVND in the germline V gene (reference sequence). CDR3 size: 14 residues. V was clipped by 5 bases and J by 3 bases, with 14 bases between them. The CDR3 sequence: CASSRGQGVYEQYF. Written as DNA, the CDR3 is TGTGCCAGTAGTCGGGGGCAGGGAGTCTACGAGCAGTACTTC.

The chain combines TRBV19 with TRBJ2-6, with 11 bases that match TRBD1. Germline loops: CDR1 LNHDA, CDR2 SQIVND (reference sequence). The CDR3 runs to 17 residues. The J segment lost 1 base and the V segment lost 3 bases, leaving 2 bases of the junction unmatched. The CDR3: CASSMGQGESGANVLTF. The CDR3 DNA reads TGTGCCAGTAGTATGGGACAGGGGGAATCTGGGGCCAACGTCCTGACTTTC.

V usage is TRBV6-1 and J usage is TRBJ1-3; D is uncertain. In germline, CDR1 is MNHNS, CDR2 SASEGT. CDR3 length: 13 residues. Between the trimmed V and J ends, which lost 7 bases and 0 bases, there was a span of 7 bases. The DNA of the CDR3 is TGTGCCAGCATTAAGAGCTCTGGAAACACCATATATTTT. It yields the protein CASIKSSGNTIYF.

V and J are TRBV4-2 and TRBJ1-5, with D unresolved. This CDR3 is built from 17 residues. The V gene's germline CDR1 is LGHNA and CDR2 YNFKEQ. V lost 0 bases and J 4 bases, leaving 16 bases between the germline ends. The CDR3 nucleotides read TGTGCCAGCAGCCAAGAAAGCATCGGGGTGGGGAATCAGCCCCAGCATTTT. Residues: CASSQESIGVGNQPQHF.

The chain uses TRBV11-2 and TRBJ2-7; possible D gene TRBD2, 6 bases. Trimming cost V 1 base and J 3 bases, with 10 bases left between them. The germline V gene encodes CDR1 SGHAT and CDR2 FQNNGV. This CDR3 contains 14 residues. CDR3: CASSLAGVLYEQYF. CDR3 bases: TGTGCCAGCAGCTTAGCGGGAGTCCTCTACGAGCAGTACTTC.

V and J are TRBV11-2 and TRBJ2-5; 9 bases are shared with TRBD1. The J call is doubtful: the DNA matches TRBJ2-7 better. CDR1 SGHAT and CDR2 FQNNGV come from the germline V gene. This CDR3 has 15 amino acids. CDR3 DNA sequence: TGTGCCAGCAGCATCAACTCCGGGACAGGGAACGAGCAGTACTTC. Its protein product is CASSINSGTGNEQYF.

This sequence joins TRBV10-3 and TRBJ2-6, with D unresolved. The CDR3 consists of 15 residues. V lost 0 bases and J lost 0, with 3 bases in between. CDR1 is ENHRY and CDR2 is SYGVKD in the germline V gene. CDR3 coding DNA: TGTGCCATCAGTGAGTCGCGCTCTGGGGCCAACGTCCTGACTTTC. Protein: CAISESRSGANVLTF.

The J gene is TRBJ2-6, the V gene TRBV6-1; 12 nucleotides match TRBD1. Germline V gene lookup returns CDR1 MNHNS and CDR2 SASEGT. The CDR3 length is 18 residues. The V gene end was trimmed by 2 bases and the J gene end by 0 bases; junction bases not matched to a gene: 2. The CDR3 nucleotides read TGTGCCAGCAGTGAAAGGGGACAGGGGGCCTCTGGGGCCAACGTCCTGACTTTC. It specifies CASSERGQGASGANVLTF.

This chain uses TRBV19 with TRBJ1-5, with D uncertain. Trimming shortened V by 3 bases and J by 0 bases, and 15 bases separated the two germline ends. The CDR3 runs 17 residues. Germline loops: CDR1 LNHDA, CDR2 SQIVND (reference sequence). The CDR3 DNA reads as TGTGCCAGTAGTATGACCCAAAAGATCTATAGCAATCAGCCCCAGCATTTT. Translating it yields CASSMTQKIYSNQPQHF.

This clone has just a few counts. The V gene is TRBV12-5, the J gene TRBJ2-4; maybe TRBD2 (5 bases). V was cut by 6 bases and J by 9 bases, with 9 bases left in between. The CDR3 runs to 11 residues. Germline V gives CDR1 LGHNT, CDR2 FRNRAP. CDR3 DNA: TGTGCTAGTGGGTTTGGGAGCATTCAGTACTTC. The encoded protein is CASGFGSIQYF.

The chain is built from TRBV10-2 and TRBJ1-1; D remains ambiguous. The CDR3 runs to 12 residues. Per the germline V gene, CDR1 is WSHSY and CDR2 is SAAADI. V lost 4 bases, J lost 2 bases, and 5 bases lay in between. CDR3 amino acids: CASSGGNTEAFF. CDR3 DNA sequence: TGCGCCAGCAGTGGAGGTAACACTGAAGCTTTCTTT.

In its sample, this clone was seen once. The chain recombines TRBV27 with TRBJ2-3; the match to TRBD2 covers 12 bases. CDR1 and CDR2 from the germline V gene are MNHEY and SMNVEV (reference sequence). V was clipped by 3 bases and J by 4 bases; unmatched bases: 11. The CDR3 has 18 residues. The CDR3 loop is CASSFSSGTSGFADTQYF. CDR3 DNA sequence: TGTGCCAGCAGTTTTTCATCCGGGACTAGCGGGTTCGCAGATACGCAGTATTTT.

J is TRBJ2-1 and V is TRBV2; 13 nucleotides agree with TRBD2. Per the germline V gene, CDR1 is SNHLY and CDR2 is FYNNEI. With 6 bases clipped from V and 7 bases from J, the junction kept 9 bases outside the gene matches. The CDR3 covers 16 residues. Here the CDR3 reads CASSGLAGVRRNEQFF. CDR3 DNA: TGTGCCAGCAGCGGACTAGCGGGGGTTAGAAGGAATGAGCAGTTCTTC.

Only a few counts were recorded for this clone. The J gene is TRBJ2-3, the V gene TRBV6-1; D is unresolved. The V gene's germline CDR1 is MNHNS and CDR2 SASEGT. Trimming took off 4 bases at V and 6 bases at J, with 11 bases between the two ends. The CDR3 has 13 residues. The CDR3 DNA reads as TGTGCCAGCAGTGCTTCCCGGGCGGATACGCAGTATTTT. Protein sequence: CASSASRADTQYF.

V is TRBV28 and J is TRBJ1-1; tentative D call: TRBD1 (6 bases). CDR3 length: 14 amino acids. The germline V and J ends were trimmed by 4 bases and 0 bases, with 9 bases remaining between them. CDR1 is MDHEN, CDR2 SYDVKM, per germline. CDR3 sequence reads: CASSSDSMNTEAFF. CDR3 in DNA: TGTGCCAGCAGTTCGGACAGTATGAACACTGAAGCTTTCTTT.

The gene calls are TRBV5-1 and TRBJ2-1; D might be TRBD2 (6 bases). V was trimmed by 4 bases and J by 3 bases, leaving 8 bases between them. Germline-derived CDR1 and CDR2 are SGHRS and YFSETQ. The CDR3 runs to 13 residues. The CDR3 spells CASSNGGYNEQFF. In DNA, the CDR3 is TGCGCCAGCAGCAACGGGGGCTACAATGAGCAGTTCTTC.

This rearrangement joins TRBV19 to TRBJ2-1; 8 nucleotides match TRBD2. The CDR3 is 16 amino acids. The germline CDR1 and CDR2 sequences are LNHDA and SQIVND (reference sequence). With 0 bases clipped from V and 3 bases from J, the junction kept 4 bases outside the gene matches. CDR3 residues: CASSIEGAGVYNEQFF. In nucleotides, the CDR3 is TGTGCCAGTAGTATAGAAGGAGCGGGGGTCTACAATGAGCAGTTCTTC.